This T cell receptor (beta chain) was recovered during a study of neurological immune-mediated disorders. Study findings and constraints: One cluster of related CDR3 sequences contained, by phylogenetic grouping, the repertoires of 18 of 34 multiple sclerosis patients and formed a possible signature.

This CDR3 has 14 residues. Trimming left V 5 bases short and J 7 bases short, with 20 bases between. Germline CDR1 DFQATT, CDR2 SNEGSKA (reference sequence). Details on this clonotype: The antigen is undetermined.

In TCRdb, the 5' RACE reads were re-called with MiXCR into one record per CDR3 protein. This sample carries about 55,000 distinct CDR3 sequences, about 4% of them seen once, and the ten largest clones take more than 1.5%. The sequenced material came from CD4+ T cells from blood. The chain combines TRBV20-1 with TRBJ1-1; weak D call: TRBD1 (5 bases). This clonotype was obtained from a middle-aged woman with multiple sclerosis. In nucleotides, the CDR3 is TGCAGTGCTTCAGACGGACCGGGGGATATTGAAGCTTTCTTT. This gives the protein CSASDGPGDIEAFF.